The TCR beta chain under discussion was sequenced for a study of shared clonotypes between healthy human individuals. The naive CD8 fraction comprised CD45RO-negative cells positively selected for CCR7 and excluded terminally differentiated effector memory CD45RA+ cells. V was pared by 0 bases and J by 8 bases, with 6 bases between. This CDR3 is 12 amino acids long. Looked up from germline, CDR1 is SGDLS and CDR2 is YYNGEE. Sequenced by immunoSEQ multiplex PCR; TCRdb stores in-frame clones only, minus some. The sample has fewer than 1 million clones; 96% are singletons. The sample taken for sequencing was naive CD8+ T cells sorted from blood. The rearrangement uses TRBV9 and TRBJ2-1; no reliable D call. This sequence originates from a man aged 25-40 years in good health. This CDR3 reads CASSVVSDEQFF. The DNA of the CDR3 is TGTGCCAGCAGCGTAGTCAGTGATGAGCAGTTCTTC.